The sample holds a few counts of the clone carrying this T cell receptor beta chain. The data derive from a study of cytomegalovirus exposure and HLA in healthy donors. The PCR made use of 60 Vbeta and 13 Jbeta primers. Generated by immunoSEQ multiplex PCR, the TCRdb table keeps only in-frame clones and is missing some. The sample carries 88,000 or so clones, approximately 67% recorded once. This clonotype was obtained from a male donor in good health and CMV-seropositive. The sequenced material came from PBMCs.

The CDR3 DNA is TGTGCCAGCAGCACAGGGTTTCTGAACACTGAAGCTTTCTTT. This sequence encodes CASSTGFLNTEAFF. The chain couples TRBV25-1 to TRBJ1-1, with a tentative D call TRBD1 (6 bases). The germline V gene encodes CDR1 MGHDK and CDR2 SYGVNS. The length of the CDR3 is 14 residues. V lost 6 bases, J lost 0 bases, and 11 bases lay in between.